This entry lists 18 T cell receptor beta chains sequenced from one sample in a study of identifying expanded T cells in peripheral blood. Only in-frame clones appear in the TCRdb table, and some are missing; sequencing was by immunoSEQ multiplex PCR. This table has tens of thousands of clones, nearly 90% appearing once. What was sequenced was blood. Receptors originate from a person aged 18-69 years in good health.

The V call is TRBV18, the J call TRBJ1-3; D unresolved. V dropped 4 bases and J dropped 3 bases, with 13 bases sitting between them. Germline V lookup: CDR1 KGHSH, CDR2 LQKENI. This CDR3 is built from 15 residues. CDR3 sequence (DNA): TGTGCCAGCTCACTTACGGAACAGCTTGGAAACACCATATATTTT. This sequence encodes CASSLTEQLGNTIYF.

V usage is TRBV19 and J usage is TRBJ1-1, with 7 bases fitting TRBD1. From germline, CDR1 is LNHDA and CDR2 SQIVND (reference sequence). The CDR3 consists of 14 residues. The V and J ends lost 5 bases and 0 bases, in that order; junction bases with no gene match: 3. The CDR3 region has the DNA TGTGCCAGTAGTGCGGGACAGTTGAACACTGAAGCTTTCTTT. It is translated as CASSAGQLNTEAFF.

The gene calls are TRBV6-6 and TRBJ1-2, with a weak D call TRBD1 (5 bases). CDR1 MNHNY and CDR2 SVGAGI come from the germline V gene (reference sequence). V was trimmed by 5 bases and J by 3 bases, leaving 7 bases between them. The CDR3 contains 12 residues. CDR3 sequence: CASSLQDYGYTF. The DNA of the CDR3 is TGTGCCAGCAGTCTACAGGACTATGGCTACACCTTC.

This chain connects TRBV5-4 to TRBJ2-5, with a possible D match to TRBD1 (6 bases). The CDR3 is 14 amino acids. Germline CDR1 reads SGHNT; CDR2 reads YYREEE (reference sequence). V lost 3 bases, J lost 2 bases, and 11 bases lay in between. CDR3 residues: CASSSGQIQETQYF. CDR3 bases: TGTGCCAGCAGCTCAGGACAGATACAAGAGACCCAGTACTTC.

V and J are TRBV2 and TRBJ2-1; TRBD2 might be the D (6 bases). Germline CDR1 is SNHLY and CDR2 is FYNNEI. There are 14 residues in the CDR3. The germline V and J ends were trimmed by 11 bases and 6 bases, with 20 bases remaining between them. The CDR3 sequence is CAGNLARSLNEQFF. The CDR3 nucleotides read TGTGCCGGCAATCTAGCGAGGTCCCTCAATGAGCAGTTCTTC.

This chain joins TRBV5-1 and TRBJ2-2, with a weak D call TRBD1 (6 bases). This CDR3 is built from 16 residues. V was shortened by 0 bases and J by 6 bases, with 15 bases between the two germline ends. Per the germline V gene, CDR1 is SGHRS and CDR2 is YFSETQ. CDR3 loop: CASSLGGRGKAGELFF. The CDR3 nucleotides are TGCGCCAGCAGCTTGGGTGGCAGGGGAAAGGCCGGGGAGCTGTTTTTT.

The V call is TRBV28, the J call TRBJ1-5; D may be TRBD1 (6 bases). Deletions cut 5 bases from V and 4 bases from J, with 12 bases between. Germline V CDR1 and CDR2: MDHEN, SYDVKM. CDR3 size: 14 residues. This chain's CDR3 is CASSAGVGNQPQHF. The CDR3, as DNA: TGTGCCAGCAGTGCAGGGGTAGGTAATCAGCCCCAGCATTTT.

This chain uses TRBV5-5 with TRBJ2-3; a weak D match, TRBD1 (7 bases). With 3 bases removed from V and 1 base from J, the gap between germline ends came to 12 bases. CDR3 size: 15 residues. The germline V gene encodes CDR1 SGHKS and CDR2 YYEKEE (reference sequence). CDR3: CASSYRGGGTDTQYF. In DNA form, the CDR3 reads TGTGCCAGCAGCTACAGGGGAGGAGGCACAGATACGCAGTATTTT.

This chain joins TRBV5-1 and TRBJ1-1, with D hard to call. Trimming removed 5 bases at V and 1 base at J, with 12 bases between. The CDR3 is 14 residues long. CDR1 is SGHRS and CDR2 is YFSETQ in the germline V gene. CDR3 sequence reads: CASSPGPANTEAFF. The CDR3 DNA is TGCGCCAGCAGTCCAGGCCCAGCGAACACTGAAGCTTTCTTT.

This chain links TRBV19 with TRBJ2-1; TRBD1 agrees at 8 bases. J was trimmed by 0 bases and V by 6 bases; bases with no gene match: 7. CDR1 LNHDA and CDR2 SQIVND come from the germline V gene (reference sequence). The CDR3 is made up of 16 amino acids. The CDR3 reads CASSRTGYSSYNEQFF. DNA for the CDR3: TGTGCCAGTAGCAGGACAGGGTACAGCTCCTACAATGAGCAGTTCTTC. The full variable domain, its missing parts supplied by reference TRBV19 and TRBJ2-1, is DGGITQSPKYLFRKEGQNVTLSCEQNLNHDAMYWYRQDPGQGLRLIYYSQIVNDFQKGDIAEGYSVSREKKESFPLTVTSAQKNPTAFYLCASSRTGYSSYNEQFFGPGTRLTVL.

This sequence joins TRBV29-1 and TRBJ1-1; perhaps TRBD1 as D (5 bases). This CDR3 region has 12 residues. The V and J ends lost 5 bases and 4 bases respectively, with 11 bases between them. Germline V gene data show CDR1 as SQVTM and CDR2 as ANQGSEA. CDR3 sequence reads: CSVSGPSTEAFF. Here the CDR3 DNA reads TGCAGCGTTTCGGGACCGTCCACTGAAGCTTTCTTT.

The chain links TRBV2 to TRBJ2-1; 11 nucleotides match TRBD2. Germline V gene lookup returns CDR1 SNHLY and CDR2 FYNNEI. V dropped 6 bases and J dropped 8; count of bases not matched to a gene: 9. CDR3 size: 15 residues. CDR3 residues: CASRVAGGPLDEQFF. CDR3 nucleotide sequence: TGTGCCAGCAGAGTAGCGGGGGGGCCTTTGGATGAGCAGTTCTTC.

The DNA of the CDR3 is TGTGCCTGGACCCCTTCGGCAACCGGGGAGCTGTTTTTT. Translated: CAWTPSATGELFF. This sequence joins TRBV30 and TRBJ2-2, with D unresolved. The V gene's germline CDR1 is GTSNPN and CDR2 SVGIG (reference sequence). The CDR3 contains 13 residues. The germline V and J ends were trimmed by 4 bases and 5 bases, with 11 bases remaining between them.

In regard to this clone: No conserved phenylalanine or tryptophan ends this CDR3, so it is likely a read error. The limits of the CDR3 on the DNA are not certain, so only TCRdb's listed CDR3 is given. The chain's CDR3 is CASQRDRVLI. The genes are TRBV7-3 and TRBJ2-7; the D call TRBD1 from the table was never checked on the DNA. The CDR3 adds up to 10 amino acids, both ends counted. Per the germline V gene, CDR1 is SGHTA and CDR2 is FQGTGA.

The chain links TRBV6-5 to TRBJ1-1; D is undetermined. V lost 4 bases to trimming and J lost 1 base, with 4 bases between them. CDR1 and CDR2 (germline): MNHEY, SVGAGI. This CDR3 spans 12 amino acids. The CDR3 region has the DNA TGTGCCAGCAGTTTCGGGAACACTGAAGCTTTCTTT. The encoded protein is CASSFGNTEAFF.

The V call is TRBV9, the J call TRBJ2-1; 7 bases map to TRBD2. The ends lost 6 bases at V and 6 bases at J; junction bases unmatched: 6. The CDR3 consists of 13 residues. CDR1 is SGDLS, CDR2 YYNGEE, per germline. This CDR3 is CASTGGGFNEQFF. CDR3 nucleotide sequence: TGTGCCAGCACGGGAGGCGGCTTCAATGAGCAGTTCTTC.

The V and J genes are TRBV15 and TRBJ1-2; D is unclear. The germline gives CDR1 LNHNV, CDR2 YYDKDF (reference sequence). Trimming cost V 3 bases and J 4 bases, with 15 bases left between them. The CDR3 length is 15 residues. The DNA for the CDR3 is TGTGCCACCAGCAGCGGGCTTACGGGAAGCTATGGCTACACCTTC. This encodes CATSSGLTGSYGYTF.

The V call is TRBV4-1, the J call TRBJ1-1; D remains ambiguous. The CDR3 is 15 amino acids. Between the trimmed V and J ends, which lost 4 bases and 3 bases, there was a span of 15 bases. Germline lookup yields CDR1 MGHRA and CDR2 YSYEKL. The CDR3 loop reads CASSLLGVSDTEAFF. Here the CDR3 DNA reads TGCGCCAGCAGCCTTTTAGGTGTTTCTGACACTGAAGCTTTCTTT.